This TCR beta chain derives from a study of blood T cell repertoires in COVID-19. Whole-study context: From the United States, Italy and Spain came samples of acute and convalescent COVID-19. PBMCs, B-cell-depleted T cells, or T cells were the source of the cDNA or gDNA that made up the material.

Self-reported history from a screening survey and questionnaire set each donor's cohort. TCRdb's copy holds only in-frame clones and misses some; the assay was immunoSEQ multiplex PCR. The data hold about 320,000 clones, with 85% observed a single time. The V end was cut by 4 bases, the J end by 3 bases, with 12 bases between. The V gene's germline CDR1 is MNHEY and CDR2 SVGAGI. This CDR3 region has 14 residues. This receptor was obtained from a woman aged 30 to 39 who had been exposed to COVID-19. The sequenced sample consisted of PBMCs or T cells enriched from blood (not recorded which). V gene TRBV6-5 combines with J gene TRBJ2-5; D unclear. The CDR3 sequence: CASSSPGAEETQYF. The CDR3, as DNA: TGTGCCAGCAGTTCCCCCGGAGCAGAAGAGACCCAGTACTTC.